What follows describes a single T cell receptor (beta chain). Its antigen is still unknown. No much larger clone exists at a distance of one base, and base qualities are not known. The record originates from a study of shared clonotypes between healthy human individuals (dated by TCRdb to 2018 to 2020). For the wider study: The cohort included a few men and a couple of women between 18 and 49 years of age. To increase sequencing depth and limit assay-specific biases, TCR repertoire library preparation and sequencing were carried out by different laboratories using diverse techniques. For each donor, CD4 naive and CD4 memory were each run on three plates, CD8 naive on two plates, and CD8 memory on one plate. The study deeply sequenced blood TCR repertoires of five healthy adults to estimate repertoire size and the extent of clonotype sharing between individuals. Each donor's leukapheresis produced roughly between roughly 0.9 and 8.9 billion PBMCs. Beyond this particular receptor, the publication reports: The genetic and exposure-history diversity represented was limited by the small number of donors. Incomplete sequencing was indicated by rarefaction of sorted-subset datasets, despite the large sequencing depth. Sampling was restricted to blood, and TCR repertoires in tissues likely differ from the TCR repertoires found in blood. Pairwise subsampling led to the expectation that sequencing depth would affect the degree of clonotype sharing among donors. Clonotypes shared by all four sorted-subset donors showed higher generation probabilities than non-shared clonotypes. Naive subsets generally had larger estimated clonotype richness than memory subsets did. Around 5.4% of naive CD4, 3.5% of naive CD8, roughly 2.4% of memory CD4, and 0.35% to 0.5% of memory CD8 clonotypes were shared across several donors.

Donors were healthy HIV-negative adults with no recently reported acute infections or vaccinations. Every donor was a Caucasian adult residing in Nashville, Tennessee, USA. CD4+ T cells were enriched by magnetic negative selection; naive cells were then positively selected on CD45RA, and the negative fraction formed the memory subset. After blood collection by leukapheresis, PBMCs were isolated using Ficoll-Histopaque density gradient centrifugation and then cryopreserved in the vapor phase of liquid nitrogen. Analytical flow cytometry was used to check the purity and quantity of each magnetically sorted T cell population. From each sorted fraction, genomic DNA was isolated and quantified by UV absorbance on a Nanodrop 2000c. TCR CDR3 regions were amplified from genomic DNA by multiplex PCR using the deep immunoSEQ assay. Extracted genomic DNA from each cell subset was distributed evenly across all wells of several immunoSEQ 96-well plates, and each plate was treated as a replicate. Each replicate PCR for sorted subsets received roughly 0.2 ug genomic DNA, equal to roughly 30,000 T cell genomes. Purified libraries were measured with a Qubit 3.0 fluorometer, size-checked on a Bioanalyzer 2100, and measured again with the KAPA Library Quantification kit. Every immunoSEQ 96-well plate was sequenced on a dedicated single-read 150-cycle Illumina NextSeq 550 flow cell. The source study handled its data this way. Because only junctional sequences without quality scores were contained in the immunoSEQ output, filtering matching that applied to full-length reads could not be performed. Sequences were annotated with PyIR, a Python wrapper for IgBLAST v1.9, using IMGT germline references to assign V/J genes and CDR3. Any read was removed if the V/J assignment was weak (E-value above 1e-6), the CDR3 was missing, or the read contained stop codons, out-of-frame junctions, or ambiguous translated residues. V3J clonotypes were defined as sequences sharing an identical inferred V gene, J gene, and CDR3 amino acid sequence. Percentage overlap between repertoires was calculated by dividing the number of shared unique clonotypes by the size of the smaller repertoire. RTK rarefaction, the Chao1 estimator, and Recon v2.1 estimates of unobserved clonotypes were used to assess repertoire richness. OLGA was used to compute generation probabilities for all TCRbeta clonotypes that the gDNA method yielded from a few donors. The table comes from immuneACCESS by way of TCRdb, which keeps in-frame sequences with V and J called. Part of the clones is missing from these tables; in studies checked, under half for an unresolved V gene and the rest for unknown reasons. Clone size and the V and J calls come from that table; the DNA yielded D and trimming. This sample gives around 550,000 clones in total; roughly 95% of them show up just once. The ten biggest clones cover about 0.057% of the sample.

The source is a woman aged 25 to 39 in good health. The sample was naive CD4+ T cells sorted from blood. The intended sense of this specimen's cell subset or site label: CD45RA+ positively selected.

The CDR3 protein: CASSRAGGLGSYNEQFF. The DNA reads TGTGCCAGCAGCCGTGCGGGAGGACTCGGTAGCTACAATGAGCAGTTCTTC. The chain is assembled from TRBV5-4 and TRBJ2-1, with TRBD2 matching 8 junction bases. Per the germline V gene (reference sequence), SGHNT is the CDR1 and YYREEE is the CDR2. V ends up 4 bases short and J 3 bases short, with an unmatched junction base count of 12. Including cysteine and phenylalanine, the CDR3 has 17 amino acids. The only DNA kept is the CDR3, 51 bases in frame from the first base. Beyond the CDR3, the reference TRBV5-4 and TRBJ2-1 genes provide the residues; the full variable domain reads: ETGVTQSPTHLIKTRGQQVTLRCSSQSGHNTVSWYQQALGQGPQFIFQYYREEENGRGNFPPRFSGLQFPNYSSELNVNALELDDSALYLCASSRAGGLGSYNEQFFGPGTRLTVL.